The present entry profiles one T cell receptor (beta chain) with its context. The sample belongs to a study of cytomegalovirus exposure and HLA in healthy donors. PCR used 60 Vbeta primers and 13 Jbeta primers. The protocol was immunoSEQ multiplex PCR, while the TCRdb copy is restricted to in-frame clones and leaves out a portion. There are about 140,000 clones in the sample; about 80% occur only once, and more than 1.5% lies in the top ten. This CDR3 is 20 amino acids long. Trimming removed 2 bases from V and 4 bases from J; junction bases left unmatched: 15. Germline assignment: CDR1 SGHVS and CDR2 FQNEAQ.

The sample comprised PBMCs. The source is a woman in her thirties or forties in good health and CMV-seronegative. The rearrangement uses TRBV7-8 and TRBJ2-1; 12 nucleotides match TRBD2. The CDR3 loop is CASSLTIYVATSGSYNEQFF. CDR3 in DNA: TGTGCCAGCAGCTTAACCATATACGTTGCGACTAGCGGGAGTTACAATGAGCAGTTCTTC.